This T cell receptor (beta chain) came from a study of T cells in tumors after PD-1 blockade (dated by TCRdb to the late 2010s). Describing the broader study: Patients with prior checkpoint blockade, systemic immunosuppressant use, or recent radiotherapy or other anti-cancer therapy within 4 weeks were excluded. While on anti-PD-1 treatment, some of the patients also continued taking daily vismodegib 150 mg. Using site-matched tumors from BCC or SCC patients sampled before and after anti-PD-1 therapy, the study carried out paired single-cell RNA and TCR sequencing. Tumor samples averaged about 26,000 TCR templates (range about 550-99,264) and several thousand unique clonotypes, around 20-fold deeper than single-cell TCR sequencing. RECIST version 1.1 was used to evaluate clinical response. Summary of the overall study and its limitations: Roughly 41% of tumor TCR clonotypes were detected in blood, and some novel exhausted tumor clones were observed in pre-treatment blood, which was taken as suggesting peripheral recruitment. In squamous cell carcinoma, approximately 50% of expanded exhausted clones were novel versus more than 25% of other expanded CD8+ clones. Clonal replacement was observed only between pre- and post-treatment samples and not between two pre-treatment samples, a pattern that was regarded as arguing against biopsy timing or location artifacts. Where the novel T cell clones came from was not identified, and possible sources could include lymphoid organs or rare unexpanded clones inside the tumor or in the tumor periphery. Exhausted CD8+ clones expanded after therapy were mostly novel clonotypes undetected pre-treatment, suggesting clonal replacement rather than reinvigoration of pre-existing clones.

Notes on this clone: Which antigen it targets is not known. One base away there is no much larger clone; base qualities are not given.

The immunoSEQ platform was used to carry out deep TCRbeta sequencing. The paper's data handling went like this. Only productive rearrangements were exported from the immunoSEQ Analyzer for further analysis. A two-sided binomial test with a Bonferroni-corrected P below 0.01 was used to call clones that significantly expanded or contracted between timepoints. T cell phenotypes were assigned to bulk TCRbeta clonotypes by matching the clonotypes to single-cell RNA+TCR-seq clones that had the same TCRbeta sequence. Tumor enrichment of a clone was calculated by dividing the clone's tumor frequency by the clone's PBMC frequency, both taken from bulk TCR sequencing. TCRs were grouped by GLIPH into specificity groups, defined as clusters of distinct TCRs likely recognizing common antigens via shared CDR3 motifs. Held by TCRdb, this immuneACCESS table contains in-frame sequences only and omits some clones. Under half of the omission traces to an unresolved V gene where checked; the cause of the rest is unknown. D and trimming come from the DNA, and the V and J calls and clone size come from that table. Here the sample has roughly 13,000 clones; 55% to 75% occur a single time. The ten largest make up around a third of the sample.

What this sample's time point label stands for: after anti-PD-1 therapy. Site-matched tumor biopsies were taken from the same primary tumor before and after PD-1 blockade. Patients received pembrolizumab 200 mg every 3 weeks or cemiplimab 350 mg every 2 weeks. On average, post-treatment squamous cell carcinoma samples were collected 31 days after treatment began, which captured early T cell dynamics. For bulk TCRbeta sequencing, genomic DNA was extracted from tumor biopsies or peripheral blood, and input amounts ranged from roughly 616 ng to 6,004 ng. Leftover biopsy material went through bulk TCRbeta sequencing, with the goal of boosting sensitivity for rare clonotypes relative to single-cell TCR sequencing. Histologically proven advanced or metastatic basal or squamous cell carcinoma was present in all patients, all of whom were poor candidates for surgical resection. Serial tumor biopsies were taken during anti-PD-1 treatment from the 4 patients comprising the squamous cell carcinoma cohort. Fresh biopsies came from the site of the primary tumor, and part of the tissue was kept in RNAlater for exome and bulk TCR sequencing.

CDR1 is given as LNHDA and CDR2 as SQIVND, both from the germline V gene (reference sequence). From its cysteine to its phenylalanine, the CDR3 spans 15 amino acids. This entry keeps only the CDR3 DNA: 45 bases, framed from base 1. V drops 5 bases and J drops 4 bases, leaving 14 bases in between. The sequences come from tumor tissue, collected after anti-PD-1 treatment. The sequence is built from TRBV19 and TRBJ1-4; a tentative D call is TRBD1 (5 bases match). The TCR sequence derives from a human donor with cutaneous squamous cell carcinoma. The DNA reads TGTGCCAGTAGTCATGGAGGGACTTATAATGAAAAACTGTTTTTT. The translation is CASSHGGTYNEKLFF.